Presented here are 2 T cell receptor beta chains from one specimen sequenced in a study of Graves' ophthalmopathy and Graves' hyperthyroidism. RNA transcripts provided the template for amplifying TCR beta CDR3 regions. First-round RT-PCR used HTBI primers; second-round multiplex PCR followed. MiXCR, applied by TCRdb to the multiplex PCR reads, yields one record per CDR3 protein. The sample consists of roughly 380,000 distinct CDR3 sequences, 15% of them appearing once. What was sequenced was peripheral blood. The receptors stem from a woman between 18 and 29 years old with stable Graves' hyperthyroidism.

This clonotype appeared many times. The gene calls are TRBV12-3 or TRBV12-4 and TRBJ1-2; D ambiguous. The CDR3 length is 14 residues. V dropped 6 bases and J dropped 1 base, with 12 bases sitting between them. CDR3 nucleotides: TGTGCCAGCAGCCCTAACACCGTTAACTATGGCTACACCTTC. It yields the protein CASSPNTVNYGYTF.

This clonotype was seen ten or more times. This sequence joins TRBV10-1 and TRBJ2-2; 8 bases fit TRBD1. Germline CDR1 is WNHNN and CDR2 is SYGVQD (reference sequence). The CDR3 sequence is 14 residues long. V was pared by 9 bases and J by 0 bases, with 3 bases of the junction left unmatched. CDR3 sequence: CARTGVANTGELFF. The CDR3 DNA reads as TGCGCCAGGACAGGGGTAGCGAACACCGGGGAGCTGTTTTTT.